This T cell receptor (beta chain) comes out of a study of blood T cell repertoires in COVID-19. About the study: T cells, B-cell-depleted T cells, or PBMCs supplied cDNA or gDNA.

CDR3 length: 14 amino acids. Per the germline V gene, CDR1 is SQVTM and CDR2 is ANQGSEA. Trimming removed 3 bases from V and 0 bases from J, with 8 bases in between. The method was immunoSEQ multiplex PCR; TCRdb's version includes in-frame clones alone and lacks a portion of them. Of about 350,000 clones in the sample, approximately 89% were seen once. The chain has TRBV29-1 and TRBJ2-2, with a weak D call TRBD2 (6 bases). Sequencing was carried out using peripheral blood. This TCR was recovered from a woman aged 55-69 years with COVID-19, enrolled during active disease. The CDR3 loop is CSVEKRANTGELFF. CDR3 nucleotide sequence: TGCAGCGTTGAGAAGCGGGCGAACACCGGGGAGCTGTTTTTT.